The 7 T cell receptor beta chains listed next were all sequenced from one sample in a study of blood T cell repertoires in COVID-19. Clones were sequenced by immunoSEQ multiplex PCR, and TCRdb holds only the in-frame ones, with some missing. The sample lists fewer than 350,000 clones; 75% to 95% were seen once. The sequencing input was peripheral blood. The receptors originated from a woman in her twenties or thirties with COVID-19, enrolled during active disease.

This chain links TRBV13 with TRBJ2-2, with D possibly matching TRBD1 (6 bases). V was cut by 5 bases and J by 3 bases, with 16 bases left in between. The CDR3 runs 16 residues. Germline V gene sequence: CDR1 PRHDT, CDR2 FYEKMQ (reference sequence). As DNA, the CDR3 is TGTGCCAGCAGCCCCCCCAGCAGGGGTCACACCGGGGAGCTGTTTTTT. Its protein product is CASSPPSRGHTGELFF.

V gene TRBV7-2 combines with J gene TRBJ2-2; TRBD2 matches at 9 bases. V was pared by 5 bases and J by 5 bases, with 6 bases of the junction left unmatched. In germline, CDR1 is SGHTA, CDR2 FQGNSA. This CDR3 is 15 amino acids long. For the CDR3, the DNA is TGTGCCAGCAGCACGGGACTAGCCGATACCGGGGAGCTGTTTTTT. This translates into CASSTGLADTGELFF.

V is TRBV5-1 and J is TRBJ2-3, with 12 nucleotides matching TRBD2. V lost 0 bases to trimming and J lost 2 bases; unmatched junction nucleotides: 7. Germline CDR1 is SGHRS and CDR2 is YFSETQ. This CDR3 has 18 residues. CDR3 in DNA: TGCGCCAGCAGCTTGGATCCTCTAGCGGGAGGGCACACAGATACGCAGTATTTT. Amino acids: CASSLDPLAGGHTDTQYF.

The chain is built from TRBV30 and TRBJ1-3; 7 nucleotides match TRBD1. The CDR3 sequence is 16 residues long. Per the germline V gene, CDR1 is GTSNPN and CDR2 is SVGIG (reference sequence). The V segment lost 4 bases and the J segment 2 bases; nucleotides outside the gene matches: 11. CDR3 in amino acids: CAWTRGDSWTGNTIYF. In nucleotides, the CDR3 is TGTGCCTGGACGCGGGGGGACAGCTGGACTGGAAACACCATATATTTT.

V and J are TRBV5-1 and TRBJ1-1, with D possibly matching TRBD1 (6 bases). V was cut by 1 base and J by 1 base, with 11 bases left in between. The germline V gene has CDR1 SGHRS and CDR2 YFSETQ. This CDR3 contains 15 residues. The CDR3 spells CASSLQPGQNTEAFF. The CDR3 coding sequence is TGCGCCAGCAGCTTGCAGCCGGGACAGAACACTGAAGCTTTCTTT.

The chain recombines TRBV2 with TRBJ2-7, with D maybe TRBD2 (6 bases). V lost 6 bases and J 7 bases, leaving 16 bases between the germline ends. This CDR3 has 13 amino acids. The V gene's germline CDR1 is SNHLY and CDR2 FYNNEI. CDR3 DNA sequence: TGTGCCAGCAGGTCGGGGGTGCTACGAGAGCAGTACTTC. Translating it yields CASRSGVLREQYF.

To note about this clone: This sample includes further DNA sequences coding for the same CDR3. The rearrangement uses TRBV5-1 and TRBJ1-3, with a tentative D call TRBD1 (5 bases). Germline V gives CDR1 SGHRS, CDR2 YFSETQ. The CDR3 totals 14 residues. V lost 0 bases and J 4 bases, leaving 8 bases between the germline ends. The CDR3, as DNA: TGCGCCAGCAGCTTGGCAGGGTACGGAAACACCATATATTTT. Translation: CASSLAGYGNTIYF.